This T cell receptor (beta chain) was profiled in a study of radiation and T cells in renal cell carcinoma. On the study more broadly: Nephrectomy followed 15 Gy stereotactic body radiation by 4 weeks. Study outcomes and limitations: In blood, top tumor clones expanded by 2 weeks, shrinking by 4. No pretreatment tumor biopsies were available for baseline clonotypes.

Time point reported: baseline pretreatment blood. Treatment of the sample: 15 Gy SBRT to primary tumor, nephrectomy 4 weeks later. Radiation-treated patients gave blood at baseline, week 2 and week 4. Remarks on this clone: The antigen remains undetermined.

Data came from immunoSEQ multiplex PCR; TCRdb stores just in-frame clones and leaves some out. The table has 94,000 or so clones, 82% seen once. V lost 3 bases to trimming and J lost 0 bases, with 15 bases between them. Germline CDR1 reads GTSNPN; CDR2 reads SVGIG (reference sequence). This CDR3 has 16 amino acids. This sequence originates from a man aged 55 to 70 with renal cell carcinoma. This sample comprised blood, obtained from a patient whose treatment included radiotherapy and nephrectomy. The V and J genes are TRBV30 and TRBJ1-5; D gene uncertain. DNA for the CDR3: TGTGCCTGGAGCCCAACCCTAGGCTATAGCAATCAGCCCCAGCATTTT. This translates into CAWSPTLGYSNQPQHF. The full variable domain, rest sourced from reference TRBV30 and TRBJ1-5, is SQTIHQWPATLVQPVGSPLSLECTVEGTSNPNLYWYRQAAGRGLQLLFYSVGIGQISSEVPQNLSASRPQDRQFILSSKKLLLSDSGFYLCAWSPTLGYSNQPQHFGDGTRLSIL.